These 27 T cell receptor beta chains came from one sample sequenced in a study of control samples from healthy donors and cancer patients. TCRdb's table, derived via immunoSEQ multiplex PCR, lists solely in-frame clones and lacks some. The repertoire holds around 67,000 clones, with over 85% as singletons. Specimen: PBMCs. These receptor sequences come from a man aged 60-69 years with colorectal cancer.

This clone was counted a single time. The chain uses TRBV11-3 and TRBJ1-6; D remains unclear. This CDR3 has 13 amino acids. Germline V gene lookup returns CDR1 SGHNT and CDR2 YENEEA. V was pared by 5 bases and J by 5 bases, with 7 bases between. CDR3 coding DNA: TGTGCCAGCAGCAACGGGGATAATTCACCCCTCCACTTT. Protein: CASSNGDNSPLHF.

This chain links TRBV12-3 or TRBV12-4 with TRBJ2-6; D call uncertain. The CDR3 runs 12 residues. V lost 6 bases and J lost 5, with 5 bases in between. The CDR3 DNA is TGTGCCAGCAGCTACAGGGCCAACGTCCTGACTTTC. It specifies CASSYRANVLTF.

The rearrangement uses TRBV11-3 and TRBJ2-7, with a possible D match to TRBD2 (6 bases). The germline V gene has CDR1 SGHNT and CDR2 YENEEA. The CDR3 is 15 amino acids. V dropped 5 bases and J dropped 6 bases, with 20 bases sitting between them. Here the CDR3 DNA reads TGTGCCAGCAGCCCCCCCCCGGGGACTCGGAGCGAGCAGTACTTC. Its protein product is CASSPPPGTRSEQYF.

The V gene is TRBV9, the J gene TRBJ1-2; D uncertain. CDR1 is SGDLS, CDR2 YYNGEE, per germline. This CDR3 is built from 13 residues. Trimming took off 2 bases at V and 3 bases at J, with 8 bases between the two ends. CDR3 sequence (DNA): TGTGCCAGCAGCGTTAGCGCCCACTATGGCTACACCTTC. Encoded protein: CASSVSAHYGYTF.

The genes are TRBV18 and TRBJ2-1; D is possibly TRBD1 (5 bases). The length of the CDR3 is 14 residues. The V end was cut by 2 bases, the J end by 6 bases, with 11 bases between. CDR1 and CDR2 from the germline V gene are KGHSH and LQKENI. CDR3 amino acids: CASSPTTDRNEQFF. Written as DNA, the CDR3 is TGTGCCAGCTCACCAACGACAGACCGCAATGAGCAGTTCTTC. The whole variable domain, remainder taken from reference TRBV18 and TRBJ2-1, is NAGVMQNPRHLVRRRGQEARLRCSPMKGHSHVYWYRQLPEEGLKFMVYLQKENIIDESGMPKERFSAEFPKEGPSILRIQQVVRGDSAAYFCASSPTTDRNEQFFGPGTRLTVL.

V and J are TRBV7-8 and TRBJ1-5, with a tentative D call TRBD1 (5 bases). CDR3 length: 15 residues. CDR1 and CDR2 from the germline V gene are SGHVS and FQNEAQ. V was shortened by 1 base and J by 1 base, with 8 bases between the two germline ends. The CDR3 region is CASSLGGVSNQPQHF. Written as DNA, the CDR3 is TGTGCCAGCAGCTTAGGGGGCGTGAGCAATCAGCCCCAGCATTTT.

This sequence joins TRBV6-1 and TRBJ2-3; 9 bases are a match to TRBD2. CDR1 and CDR2 from the germline V gene are MNHNS and SASEGT. Unmatched junction bases numbered 6, after V lost 3 bases and J lost 2 bases. The CDR3 spans 16 residues. DNA of the CDR3: TGTGCCAGCAGTGATGGGCGGGGGGGTGTCACAGATACGCAGTATTTT. It codes for CASSDGRGGVTDTQYF.

The chain joins TRBV9 to TRBJ2-3; 12 nucleotides agree with TRBD2. This CDR3 has 15 amino acids. The V gene's germline CDR1 is SGDLS and CDR2 YYNGEE. Germline trimming cut 4 bases from V and 1 base from J; bases unmatched to any gene: 1. CDR3 loop: CASSPSGGGTDTQYF. The CDR3 DNA sequence: TGTGCCAGCAGCCCTAGCGGGGGGGGCACAGATACGCAGTATTTT. The full variable domain, with the rest looked up from reference TRBV9 and TRBJ2-3, is DSGVTQTPKHLITATGQRVTLRCSPRSGDLSVYWYQQSLDQGLQFLIQYYNGEERAKGNILERFSAQQFPDLHSELNLSSLELGDSALYFCASSPSGGGTDTQYFGPGTRLTVL.

J is TRBJ2-1 and V is TRBV18; a weak D match, TRBD1 (6 bases). The V end was cut by 4 bases, the J end by 1 base, with 11 bases between. This CDR3 is 15 amino acids long. Germline V CDR1 and CDR2: KGHSH, LQKENI. CDR3 in amino acids: CASSRTGQSYNEQFF. DNA for the CDR3: TGTGCCAGCTCACGGACCGGACAGTCCTACAATGAGCAGTTCTTC.

The J gene is TRBJ2-3, the V gene TRBV5-1, with 10 nucleotides matching TRBD2. This CDR3 has 14 residues. The V gene end was trimmed by 7 bases and the J gene end by 1 base; junction bases not matched to a gene: 3. Germline loops: CDR1 SGHRS, CDR2 YFSETQ. The CDR3 region has the DNA TGCGCCAGCGGAGGACTAGCGGGCACAGATACGCAGTATTTT. The encoded protein is CASGGLAGTDTQYF.

This clone was detected only once. The rearrangement links TRBV4-1 to TRBJ1-1; TRBD1 agrees at 9 bases. The J segment lost 3 bases and the V segment lost 4 bases, leaving 9 bases of the junction unmatched. CDR1 is MGHRA and CDR2 is YSYEKL in the germline V gene. This CDR3 has 16 residues. The DNA for the CDR3 is TGCGCCAGCAGCCCACAACAGGGGGCTTTCCACACTGAAGCTTTCTTT. As protein: CASSPQQGAFHTEAFF.

The chain carries TRBV18 and TRBJ1-5; 7 positions agree with TRBD1. The CDR3 sequence is 14 residues long. Germline values: CDR1 KGHSH, CDR2 LQKENI. The ends lost 2 bases at V and 2 bases at J; junction bases unmatched: 0. CDR3 loop: CASSPGQGNQPQHF. The CDR3 bases are TGTGCCAGCTCACCAGGACAGGGCAATCAGCCCCAGCATTTT.

The rearrangement uses TRBV7-8 and TRBJ2-1, with 7 bases that match TRBD1. This CDR3 is 13 amino acids long. With V trimmed by 1 base and J by 6 bases, 0 bases remained unmatched. Germline V gene sequence: CDR1 SGHVS, CDR2 FQNEAQ. The CDR3 loop is CASSLDRGNEQFF. The CDR3 DNA sequence: TGTGCCAGCAGCTTAGACAGGGGCAATGAGCAGTTCTTC.

The V call is TRBV7-2, the J call TRBJ2-5; D gene unclear. Germline lookup yields CDR1 SGHTA and CDR2 FQGNSA. V lost 3 bases and J 0 bases, leaving 5 bases between the germline ends. This CDR3 is 13 amino acids long. CDR3 DNA: TGTGCCAGCAGCTTGCAGGACCAAGAGACCCAGTACTTC. Its translation: CASSLQDQETQYF.

The chain combines TRBV7-9 with TRBJ2-1; no clear D. Germline-derived CDR1 and CDR2 are SEHNR and FQNEAQ (reference sequence). Between the trimmed V and J ends, which lost 5 bases and 12 bases, there was a span of 14 bases. The CDR3 has 12 residues. The CDR3 protein is CASSPLGGWQFF. In DNA, the CDR3 is TGTGCCAGCAGCCCCCTTGGTGGGTGGCAGTTCTTC.

This chain links TRBV7-2 with TRBJ2-7; D is undetermined. Germline lookup yields CDR1 SGHTA and CDR2 FQGNSA. The ends were cut back, 0 bases at V and 4 bases at J, with 10 bases in the middle. The CDR3 consists of 14 residues. The CDR3 nucleotides are TGTGCCAGCAGCTTAGCGCCCTCTGGGTACGAGCAGTACTTC. Protein product: CASSLAPSGYEQYF.

The J gene is TRBJ1-6, the V gene TRBV6-6; D not resolved. This CDR3 contains 14 residues. V was shortened by 7 bases and J by 6 bases, with 13 bases between the two germline ends. Germline CDR1 and CDR2: MNHNY and SVGAGI (reference sequence). CDR3: CASKESGRNSPLHF. CDR3 nucleotides: TGTGCCAGCAAGGAGAGTGGACGTAATTCACCCCTCCACTTT.

This clone was recorded only once. The chain joins TRBV5-1 to TRBJ2-3, with D hard to call. V shed 4 bases and J shed 0 bases, with 3 bases lying between them. This CDR3 spans 12 amino acids. Germline V gene lookup returns CDR1 SGHRS and CDR2 YFSETQ. DNA for the CDR3: TGCGCCAGCAGCCTTAGCACAGATACGCAGTATTTT. This sequence encodes CASSLSTDTQYF.

The chain couples TRBV7-8 to TRBJ2-7, with 8 bases aligning to TRBD1. Germline CDR1 reads SGHVS; CDR2 reads FQNEAQ. V trimming: 4 bases; J trimming: 3 bases; junction bases outside the gene matches: 5. The CDR3 totals 14 residues. CDR3 residues: CASSSRQGSYEQYF. The CDR3 DNA is TGTGCCAGCAGCTCACGACAGGGGAGCTACGAGCAGTACTTC. Full variable domain (rest looked up from reference TRBV7-8 and TRBJ2-7): GAGVSQSPRYKVAKRGQDVALRCDPISGHVSLFWYQQALGQGPEFLTYFQNEAQLDKSGLPSDRFFAERPEGSVSTLKIQRTQQEDSAVYLCASSSRQGSYEQYFGPGTRLTVT.

This clone was seen only once. A clone one base away is much larger, so this may be a read error. CDR3 in amino acids: CASSQDLAGGTDTQYF. The CDR3 DNA reads as TGTGCCAGCAGCCAAGATCTAGCGGGGGGCACAGATACGCAGTATTTT. J is TRBJ2-3 and V is TRBV4-2; 10 bases fit TRBD2. Per the germline V gene, CDR1 is LGHNA and CDR2 is YNFKEQ. Germline trimming cut 0 bases from V and 1 base from J; bases unmatched to any gene: 1. CDR3 length equals 16 residues.

This chain connects TRBV6-5 to TRBJ1-2; D might be TRBD1 (5 bases). The ends were cut back, 2 bases at V and 7 bases at J, with 17 bases in the middle. The germline V gene has CDR1 MNHEY and CDR2 SVGAGI. This CDR3 has 15 residues. CDR3 in DNA: TGTGCCAGCAGTTACGGGGGGAGTAGTAGCAGTGGCTACACCTTC. The encoded protein is CASSYGGSSSSGYTF.

This clone was picked up a small number of times. The V gene is TRBV7-9, the J gene TRBJ2-1; D gene unclear. The length of the CDR3 is 16 residues. Trimming took off 0 bases at V and 4 bases at J, with 13 bases between the two ends. Per germline, CDR1 SEHNR and CDR2 FQNEAQ (reference sequence). This chain's CDR3 is CASSLAGRLTYNEQFF. Here the CDR3 DNA reads TGTGCCAGCAGCTTAGCGGGCCGCCTGACTTACAATGAGCAGTTCTTC.

The chain combines TRBV30 with TRBJ2-2; D is perhaps TRBD2 (6 bases). V was cut by 0 bases and J by 6 bases, with 11 bases left in between. This CDR3 is built from 14 residues. Germline CDR1 reads GTSNPN; CDR2 reads SVGIG (reference sequence). The CDR3 DNA sequence: TGTGCCTGGAGTGTGTTAGCGGCGGCCGGGGAGCTGTTTTTT. It is translated as CAWSVLAAAGELFF.

The chain couples TRBV11-3 to TRBJ2-3; D remains unclear. V dropped 0 bases and J dropped 8 bases, with 12 bases sitting between them. CDR3 size: 14 residues. Germline V lookup: CDR1 SGHNT, CDR2 YENEEA. CDR3 bases: TGTGCCAGCAGCTTAGATATTAGGGCGGTTACGCAGTATTTT. This sequence encodes CASSLDIRAVTQYF.

This CDR3 is CASSHRAYEQYF. The DNA for the CDR3 is TGTGCCAGCAGTCACAGAGCCTACGAGCAGTACTTC. The V gene is TRBV6-6, the J gene TRBJ2-7; unclear D gene. The CDR3 sequence is 12 residues long. Germline values: CDR1 MNHNY, CDR2 SVGAGI (reference sequence). Trimming removed 5 bases at V and 2 bases at J, with 7 bases between.

V gene TRBV18 combines with J gene TRBJ2-1; D is unresolved. The CDR3 is 12 amino acids. Trimming stripped 1 base from V and 7 bases from J, with 5 bases between. The germline V gene has CDR1 KGHSH and CDR2 LQKENI. CDR3 sequence (DNA): TGTGCCAGCTCACCACAGGGTAATGAGCAGTTCTTC. Its protein product is CASSPQGNEQFF.

The rearrangement links TRBV11-2 to TRBJ2-7; D ambiguous. CDR3 length: 14 residues. CDR1 and CDR2 from the germline V gene are SGHAT and FQNNGV. The V end was cut by 0 bases, the J end by 3 bases, with 9 bases between. The CDR3 coding sequence is TGTGCCAGCAGCTTAGACGCGGTATTCTACGAGCAGTACTTC. Translated: CASSLDAVFYEQYF.